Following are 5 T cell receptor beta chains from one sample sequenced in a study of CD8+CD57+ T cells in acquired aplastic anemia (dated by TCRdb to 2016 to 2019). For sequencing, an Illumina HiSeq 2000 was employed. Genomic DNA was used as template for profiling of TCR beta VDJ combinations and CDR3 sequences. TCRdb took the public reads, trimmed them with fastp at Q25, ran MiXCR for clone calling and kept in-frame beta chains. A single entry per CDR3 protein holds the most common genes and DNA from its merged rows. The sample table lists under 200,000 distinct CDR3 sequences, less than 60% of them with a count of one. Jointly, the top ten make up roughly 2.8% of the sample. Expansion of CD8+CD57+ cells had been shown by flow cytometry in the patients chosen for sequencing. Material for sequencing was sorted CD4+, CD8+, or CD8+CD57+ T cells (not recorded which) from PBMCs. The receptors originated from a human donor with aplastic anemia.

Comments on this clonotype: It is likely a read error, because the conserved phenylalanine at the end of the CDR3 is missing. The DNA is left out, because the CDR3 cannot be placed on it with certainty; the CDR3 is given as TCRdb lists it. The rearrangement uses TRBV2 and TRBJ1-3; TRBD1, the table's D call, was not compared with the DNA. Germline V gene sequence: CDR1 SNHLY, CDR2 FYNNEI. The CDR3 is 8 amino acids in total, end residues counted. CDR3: CASSEGRQ.

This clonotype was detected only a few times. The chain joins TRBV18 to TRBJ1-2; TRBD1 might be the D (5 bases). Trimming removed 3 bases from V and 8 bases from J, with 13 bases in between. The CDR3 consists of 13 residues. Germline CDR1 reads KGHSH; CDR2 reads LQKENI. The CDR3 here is CASSPGDRGGYTF. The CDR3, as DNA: TGTGCCAGCTCACCCGGGGACCGAGGAGGCTACACCTTC.

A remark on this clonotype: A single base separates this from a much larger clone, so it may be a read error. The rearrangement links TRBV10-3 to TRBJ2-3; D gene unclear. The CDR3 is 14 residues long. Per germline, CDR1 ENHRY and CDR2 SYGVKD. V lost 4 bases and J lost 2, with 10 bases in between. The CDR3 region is CAISGKEATDTQYF. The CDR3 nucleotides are TGTGCCATCAGTGGGAAAGAAGCCACAGATACGCAGTATTTT.

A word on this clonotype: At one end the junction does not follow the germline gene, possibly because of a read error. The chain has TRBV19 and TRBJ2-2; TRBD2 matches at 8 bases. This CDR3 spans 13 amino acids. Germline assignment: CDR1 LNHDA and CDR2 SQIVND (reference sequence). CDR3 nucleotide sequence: TGTGCCACCTCCGGGACTAGGGGCGGGGAGCTGTCTTTT. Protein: CATSGTRGGELSF. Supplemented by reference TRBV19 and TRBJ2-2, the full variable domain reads DGGITQSPKYLFRKEGQNVTLSCEQNLNHDAMYWYRQDPGQGLRLIYYSQIVNDFQKGDIAEGYSVSREKKESFPLTVTSAQKNPTAFYLCATSGTRGGELSFGEGSRLTVL.

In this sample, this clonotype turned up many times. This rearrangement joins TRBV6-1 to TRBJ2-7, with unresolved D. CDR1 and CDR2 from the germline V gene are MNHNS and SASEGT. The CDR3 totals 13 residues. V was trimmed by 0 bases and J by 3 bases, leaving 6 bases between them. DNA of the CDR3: TGTGCCAGCAGTGAAGCTGTGGGCTACGAGCAGTACTTC. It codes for CASSEAVGYEQYF.